This T cell receptor beta chain was sequenced for a study of shared T cell receptors in the human thymus (dated by TCRdb to the early 2020s). Background for the entire study: The study examined how self-reactive, shared T-cell receptor alpha chains are generated in the human thymus.

In the case of this clone: This clone's antigen is unknown. No base quality information exists; no much larger clone differs at one position.

Library construction relied on the immunoSEQ multiplex PCR assay. Not all clones reach the TCRdb copy of this immuneACCESS table, which keeps in-frame sequences only. Checked studies attribute under half of the gap to unresolved V genes and leave the rest unexplained. The sample table contains approximately 580,000 clones; only one count was recorded for about four fifths of them. The ten largest clones take up roughly 0.013% of the sample. Separately, the same data were catalogued under a study of human thymus T cells. As described in the second report: Immunologically healthy infants undergoing open corrective cardiac surgery for congenital heart defects in Finland were used as donors. Thymus tissue was obtained as surgical resects removed during corrective cardiac surgery. V and J gene segment usage appeared biased in both thymic and peripheral blood repertoires. According to the related research, thymic TCR repertoires were highly overlapping among unrelated individuals. TCR alpha and beta repertoires from roughly 8 infant thymus samples and a few related peripheral blood samples were characterized in the study. Donor ages ranged from about 6 to 244 days, and the cohort comprised over 5 male and two female infants. After being mechanically released from the tissue, thymocytes were kept at -70 degrees C in pellets of roughly 8.5-34 million cells. A QIAsymphony instrument was used to extract genomic DNA from frozen cell pellets. The immunoSEQ multiplex PCR assay was used to amplify the TCRB and TCRAD loci from a standardized quantity of quality-controlled genomic DNA. The amplicons covered the V(D)J region and were long enough to include the CDR3 and to identify the V and J genes. Through the commercial immunoSEQ service, the amplicons were sequenced on an Illumina platform. Primer bias and sequencing errors were corrected as previously described, and TCRAD and TCRB definitions were based on the IMGT database. Analysis of the repertoires was done with immunoSEQ Analyzer 3.0 and VDJTools and included basic statistics, V/J segment usage, diversity estimates, rarefaction and pairwise overlap. To estimate diversity, the Chao1, ChaoE, Efron-Thisted, Shannon and inverse Simpson indices were applied, and diversity was also estimated on datasets down-sampled to the smallest sample. Repertoire overlap used strict matching of CDR3 nucleotide sequence, V gene and J gene, with Jaccard-based multidimensional scaling clustering. On average, thymus samples gave 750,000 to 950,000 unique TCRB clonotypes, whereas blood samples gave roughly 84,000.

This clonotype was sampled from a boy under three years old with a congenital heart defect. Donor details come from another sample of the same person, matched by shared clones. The specimen sequenced was thymocytes.

CDR3 reads: CASSQVKGNYGYTF. Here is the DNA: TGCGCCAGCAGCCAAGTCAAGGGGAACTATGGCTACACCTTC. The receptor chain draws on TRBV4-3 and TRBJ1-2, with a weak D call of TRBD1 (5 bases match). The V end loses 1 base and the J end loses 2 bases, and a stretch of 8 bases separates them. Counted from cysteine to phenylalanine, this CDR3 has 14 amino acids. Only the CDR3 portion is preserved as DNA: 42 bases, with reading frame beginning at the first base. CDR1 is given as LGHNA and CDR2 as YSLEER, both from the germline V gene.